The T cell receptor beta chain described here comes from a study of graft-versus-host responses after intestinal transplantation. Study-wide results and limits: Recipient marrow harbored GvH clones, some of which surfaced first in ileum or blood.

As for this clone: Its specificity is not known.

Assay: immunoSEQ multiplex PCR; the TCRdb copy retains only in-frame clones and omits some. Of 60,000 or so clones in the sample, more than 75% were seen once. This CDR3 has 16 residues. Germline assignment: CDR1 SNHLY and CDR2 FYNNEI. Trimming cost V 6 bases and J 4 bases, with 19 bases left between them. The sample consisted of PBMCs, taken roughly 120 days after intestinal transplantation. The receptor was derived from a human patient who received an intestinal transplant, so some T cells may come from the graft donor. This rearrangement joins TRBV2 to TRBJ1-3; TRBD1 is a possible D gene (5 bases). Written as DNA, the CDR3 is TGTGCCAGCAGCGGTGAGAGGGGCCAAAAGGGAAACACCATATATTTT. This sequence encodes CASSGERGQKGNTIYF.